The 17 T cell receptor beta chains listed next were all sequenced from one sample in a study of control samples from healthy donors and cancer patients. Clones were read by immunoSEQ multiplex PCR, and TCRdb kept only the in-frame ones, dropping some. Among some 70,000 clones listed, under 85% were seen once. Sequencing was performed on blood. All receptors come from a man aged 55 to 69 in good health.

In this sample, this clone turned up once. The chain links TRBV3-1 (or the pseudogene TRBV3-2) to TRBJ2-1; TRBD1 agrees at 9 bases. The CDR3 is made up of 18 amino acids. Trimming cost V 0 bases and J 8 bases; bases outside gene matches: 14. Germline assignment: CDR1 LGHDT and CDR2 YNNKEL (reference sequence). CDR3 loop: CASSQDCVETGGVDEQFF. In nucleotides, the CDR3 is TGTGCCAGCAGCCAAGATTGTGTTGAGACAGGGGGGGTGGATGAGCAGTTCTTC.

CDR3 coding DNA: TGTGCCAGCAGCGCCTGGCACGAGCAGTACTTC. It is translated as CASSAWHEQYF. This rearrangement joins TRBV7-2 to TRBJ2-7; D not certain. With 5 bases removed from V and 5 bases from J, the gap between germline ends came to 7 bases. This CDR3 is built from 11 residues. The germline V gene has CDR1 SGHTA and CDR2 FQGNSA.

With respect to this clone: A read error may explain this, as a much larger clone is one base away. The chain joins TRBV14 to TRBJ1-1; no definite D call. Germline CDR1 and CDR2: SGHDN and FVKESK. V gave up 5 bases and J gave up 1 base, with 8 bases separating them. The CDR3 is made up of 13 amino acids. This chain's CDR3 is CASSFLTNTEAFF. In nucleotides, the CDR3 is TGTGCCAGCAGCTTCCTGACGAACACTGAAGCTTTCTTT.

The V call is TRBV7-8, the J call TRBJ2-5, with 8 positions matching TRBD2. Germline trimming cut 5 bases from V and 4 bases from J; bases unmatched to any gene: 12. The CDR3 has 16 residues. CDR1 is SGHVS, CDR2 FQNEAQ, per germline. The CDR3 region has the DNA TGTGCCAGCAGCCCTGGGGGCGGGGGGCGAGGAGAGACCCAGTACTTC. It translates to CASSPGGGGRGETQYF.

The chain is built from TRBV5-5 and TRBJ2-2; no definite D call. CDR1 and CDR2 from the germline V gene are SGHKS and YYEKEE (reference sequence). The length of the CDR3 is 14 residues. Trimming took 1 base from V and 7 from J, leaving 11 bases between them. The CDR3 DNA sequence: TGTGCCAGCAGCTTGACACCCCCGGGCGGGGAGCTGTTTTTT. Its translation: CASSLTPPGGELFF.

J is TRBJ1-5 and V is TRBV6-2 or TRBV6-3; D might be TRBD1 (5 bases). The CDR3 runs to 15 residues. In germline, CDR1 is MNHEY, CDR2 SVGEGT. Trimming pared 6 bases from V and 0 bases from J, leaving 12 bases between. CDR3 in amino acids: CASSLGTDSNQPQHF. The CDR3 region has the DNA TGTGCCAGCAGCCTCGGGACGGATAGCAATCAGCCCCAGCATTTT.

The chain combines TRBV20-1 with TRBJ2-3, with 8 bases fitting TRBD2. The CDR3 has 14 residues. J lost 6 bases, V lost 3 bases, and 8 bases had no gene match. The V gene's germline CDR1 is DFQATT and CDR2 SNEGSKA (reference sequence). CDR3 bases: TGCAGTGCTAGTAAAGCGGGAGTTGGGGATACGCAGTATTTT. This translates into CSASKAGVGDTQYF.

V gene TRBV6-2 or TRBV6-3 combines with J gene TRBJ1-5; D is ambiguous. The germline CDR1 and CDR2 sequences are MNHEY and SVGEGT. This CDR3 is built from 16 residues. V shed 5 bases and J shed 3 bases, with 17 bases lying between them. CDR3 sequence: CASSPIFGSPNQPQHF. DNA of the CDR3: TGTGCCAGCAGTCCCATTTTTGGCAGCCCCAATCAGCCCCAGCATTTT.

The chain carries TRBV9 and TRBJ1-1; no firm D call. Deletions cut 1 base from V and 4 bases from J, with 11 bases between. CDR1 and CDR2 (germline): SGDLS, YYNGEE. CDR3 length equals 14 residues. The chain's CDR3 is CASSVHPAGTEAFF. The CDR3 DNA reads TGTGCCAGCAGCGTACACCCGGCGGGCACTGAAGCTTTCTTT.

The CDR3 bases are TGCGCCAGCAGTGAGCCTCCTTGTCGGACAGGGGGAACTTTCTTT. Translating it yields CASSEPPCRTGGTFF. This rearrangement joins TRBV10-1 to TRBJ1-1, with TRBD1 matching 10 bases. Trimming took 2 bases from V and 12 from J; bases not matched to a gene: 12. The CDR3 is 15 amino acids. Germline V lookup: CDR1 WNHNN, CDR2 SYGVQD (reference sequence).

The rearrangement links TRBV5-6 to TRBJ2-3; weak D call: TRBD2 (5 bases). The V end was cut by 2 bases, the J end by 6 bases, with 19 bases between. Germline V gene lookup returns CDR1 SGHDT and CDR2 YYEEEE. The CDR3 loop spans 16 amino acids. The CDR3 here is CASSLRTFLTGDTQYF. CDR3 nucleotide sequence: TGTGCCAGCAGCTTAAGGACCTTTTTGACGGGGGATACGCAGTATTTT.

The rearrangement joins TRBV18 to TRBJ2-3; D uncertain. The CDR3 loop spans 17 amino acids. Trimming took 3 bases from V and 0 from J, leaving 16 bases between them. CDR1 is KGHSH and CDR2 is LQKENI in the germline V gene. DNA for the CDR3: TGTGCCAGCTCACCCCTCACGGGCGGCCATAGCACAGATACGCAGTATTTT. This gives the protein CASSPLTGGHSTDTQYF.

The chain couples TRBV6-2 or TRBV6-3 to TRBJ1-1; D is perhaps TRBD1 (5 bases). This CDR3 has 14 residues. Looked up from germline, CDR1 is MNHEY and CDR2 is SVGEGT. Trimming took 6 bases from V and 4 from J, leaving 15 bases between them. CDR3 in DNA: TGTGCCAGCAGCCCCCCGCGGGGGTCCACTGAAGCTTTCTTT. It translates to CASSPPRGSTEAFF.

The V call is TRBV7-2, the J call TRBJ2-2, with D unresolved. Germline loops: CDR1 SGHTA, CDR2 FQGNSA. V was shortened by 5 bases and J by 2 bases, with 15 bases between the two germline ends. This CDR3 comprises 16 residues. CDR3 sequence reads: CASSAGSGGNTGELFF. The CDR3 nucleotides are TGTGCCAGCAGCGCCGGTTCGGGCGGTAACACCGGGGAGCTGTTTTTT.

This clone was seen a few times. The V and J genes are TRBV2 and TRBJ1-6; unclear D gene. V gave up 8 bases and J gave up 8 bases, with 13 bases separating them. This CDR3 has 13 amino acids. Germline V gene data show CDR1 as SNHLY and CDR2 as FYNNEI. The CDR3 DNA is TGTGCCAGCCGACCGGATCGGGATTCACCCCTCCACTTT. As protein: CASRPDRDSPLHF.

The sample holds a few counts of this clone. The chain carries TRBV4-2 and TRBJ1-1; the match to TRBD1 covers 11 bases. Germline V gene sequence: CDR1 LGHNA, CDR2 YNFKEQ. Trimming at V came to 3 bases and at J to 4 bases, leaving 4 bases not matched to a gene. CDR3 length: 15 residues. CDR3 sequence reads: CASSHPGTGGTEAFF. The CDR3 region has the DNA TGTGCCAGCAGCCACCCCGGGACAGGGGGCACTGAAGCTTTCTTT.

This clone was recorded only once. The rearrangement uses TRBV3-1 (or the pseudogene TRBV3-2) and TRBJ2-2; TRBD2 might be the D (5 bases). The CDR3 runs 16 residues. CDR1 and CDR2 (germline): LGHDT, YNNKEL (reference sequence). V was trimmed by 0 bases and J by 1 base, leaving 9 bases between them. As DNA, the CDR3 is TGTGCCAGCAGCCAAGAGGCCAGCGGGAACACCGGGGAGCTGTTTTTT. It codes for CASSQEASGNTGELFF.